The clone carrying this TCR beta chain was detected a few times. The junction had 3 bases not matched to a gene; V was cut back by 2 bases and J by 4 bases. This CDR3 is 16 amino acids long. CDR1 is MNHEY, CDR2 SVGEGT, per germline. The data were taken from a study of blood T cell repertoires in COVID-19. Data came from immunoSEQ multiplex PCR; TCRdb stores just in-frame clones and leaves some out. Of 150,000 to 200,000 clones listed, approximately 86% are singletons. Sequenced material: PBMCs or T cells enriched from blood (not recorded which). The chain combines TRBV6-2 or TRBV6-3 with TRBJ2-1; 12 bases agree with TRBD2. The receptor's source is a young woman who had recovered from COVID-19. In DNA form, the CDR3 reads TGTGCCAGCAGTTACGGGGGACTAGCGGGTTACAATGAGCAGTTCTTC. Translating gives CASSYGGLAGYNEQFF.